One sample yielded the 21 T cell receptor beta chains listed below, sequenced in a study of blood T cell repertoires in COVID-19. Sequencing used immunoSEQ multiplex PCR; TCRdb keeps in-frame clones, though not all of them. Of approximately 290,000 clones listed, roughly 85% are singletons. The material sequenced was PBMCs or T cells enriched from blood (not recorded which). These receptor sequences come from a woman under 40 who had recovered from COVID-19.

The chain employs TRBV29-1 and TRBJ1-2, with 7 positions matching TRBD1. CDR3 length: 15 residues. Germline assignment: CDR1 SQVTM and CDR2 ANQGSEA. V shed 7 bases, J shed 4 bases, and the junction held 15 bases outside the gene matches. CDR3 in amino acids: CSGGRDREAGYGYTF. As DNA, the CDR3 is TGCAGCGGGGGGAGAGACAGGGAAGCGGGCTATGGCTACACCTTC.

This clone occurred once. The V call is TRBV6-5, the J call TRBJ2-5, with D perhaps matching TRBD2 (6 bases). This CDR3 comprises 14 residues. Trimming shortened V by 7 bases and J by 5 bases, and 17 bases separated the two germline ends. Looked up from germline, CDR1 is MNHEY and CDR2 is SVGAGI. The chain's CDR3 is CASINSLAPETQYF. The DNA for the CDR3 is TGTGCCAGCATAAATTCACTAGCCCCGGAGACCCAGTACTTC.

The V call is TRBV3-1 (or the pseudogene TRBV3-2), the J call TRBJ1-6, with a weak D call TRBD1 (6 bases). The CDR3 is made up of 14 amino acids. CDR1 is LGHDT and CDR2 is YNNKEL in the germline V gene (reference sequence). With 8 bases removed from V and 7 bases from J, the gap between germline ends came to 15 bases. The CDR3 is CASGLQGVNSPLHF. The CDR3 DNA reads TGTGCCAGCGGGCTACAGGGTGTGAATTCACCCCTCCACTTT.

Only a few counts were recorded for this clone. This chain uses TRBV7-9 with TRBJ1-4; 9 nucleotides line up with TRBD1. Germline V lookup: CDR1 SEHNR, CDR2 FQNEAQ (reference sequence). Losses at the gene ends were 5 bases for V and 7 bases for J; bases not matched to a gene: 5. CDR3 length: 14 residues. CDR3 DNA sequence: TGTGCCAGCAGCGCGGGACAGGGCGGTGAAAAACTGTTTTTT. Protein sequence: CASSAGQGGEKLFF.

This rearrangement joins TRBV11-2 to TRBJ1-4, with a tentative D call TRBD1 (5 bases). V was trimmed by 3 bases and J by 3 bases, leaving 8 bases between them. This CDR3 contains 14 residues. The V gene's germline CDR1 is SGHAT and CDR2 FQNNGV. The CDR3 bases are TGTGCCAGCAGCTTGGGGGGATCTAATGAAAAACTGTTTTTT. Residues: CASSLGGSNEKLFF.

With respect to this clone: The sample has other DNA sequences that encode this CDR3 too. Here the CDR3 DNA reads TGTGCCAGCAGTTCCCCGGGACACCGGAACACCGGGGAGCTGTTTTTT. It codes for CASSSPGHRNTGELFF. This sequence joins TRBV28 and TRBJ2-2; a possible D gene is TRBD1 (6 bases). Trimming took 4 bases from V and 1 from J, leaving 13 bases between them. This CDR3 region has 16 residues. Germline assignment: CDR1 MDHEN and CDR2 SYDVKM.

The CDR3: CASSLQGTGVLGTLHF. The CDR3 DNA is TGTGCCAGCAGCCTACAAGGGACAGGGGTCCTTGGGACCCTCCACTTT. The chain carries TRBV3-1 (or the pseudogene TRBV3-2) and TRBJ1-6, with 10 bases aligning to TRBD1. Germline values: CDR1 LGHDT, CDR2 YNNKEL (reference sequence). This CDR3 has 16 amino acids. Trimming removed 4 bases from V and 14 bases from J; junction bases left unmatched: 14.

The chain couples TRBV15 to TRBJ2-1, with D possibly being TRBD2 (5 bases). V lost 2 bases to trimming and J lost 7 bases, with 9 bases between them. In germline, CDR1 is LNHNV, CDR2 YYDKDF (reference sequence). The CDR3 extends over 13 amino acids. The chain's CDR3 is CATSRQDLNEQFF. The CDR3 DNA sequence: TGTGCCACCAGCAGACAGGACTTGAATGAGCAGTTCTTC.

The chain combines TRBV2 with TRBJ2-1; tentative D call: TRBD1 (6 bases). Germline V gene sequence: CDR1 SNHLY, CDR2 FYNNEI. Trimming shortened V by 4 bases and J by 2 bases, and 9 bases separated the two germline ends. The CDR3 spans 14 residues. CDR3 in amino acids: CASSGRGPYNEQFF. DNA for the CDR3: TGTGCCAGCAGTGGCAGGGGACCCTACAATGAGCAGTTCTTC. Looking up the rest from reference TRBV2 and TRBJ2-1 gives the full variable domain: EPEVTQTPSHQVTQMGQEVILRCVPISNHLYFYWYRQILGQKVEFLVSFYNNEISEKSEIFDDQFSVERPDGSNFTLKIRSTKLEDSAMYFCASSGRGPYNEQFFGPGTRLTVL.

The chain couples TRBV6-5 to TRBJ1-2; the D is unclear. The CDR3 runs 13 residues. Trimming removed 10 bases at V and 0 bases at J, with 12 bases between. Germline values: CDR1 MNHEY, CDR2 SVGAGI. The CDR3 reads CATASAANYGYTF. CDR3 coding DNA: TGTGCCACGGCATCCGCGGCTAACTATGGCTACACCTTC.

This chain uses TRBV5-1 with TRBJ2-2; weak D call: TRBD1 (6 bases). Per germline, CDR1 SGHRS and CDR2 YFSETQ. The CDR3 consists of 15 residues. Between the trimmed V and J ends, which lost 4 bases and 5 bases, there was a span of 15 bases. The CDR3 nucleotides read TGCGCCAGCAGCGTTAGGGGGTCTGGGACCGGGGAGCTGTTTTTT. It yields the protein CASSVRGSGTGELFF.

The chain is built from TRBV6-2 or TRBV6-3 and TRBJ2-1; 13 bases match TRBD2. J gave up 9 bases and V 4 bases, and 12 bases lay outside the gene matches. CDR1 and CDR2 from the germline V gene are MNHEY and SVGEGT. The CDR3 is 17 amino acids. The CDR3 sequence is CASSSSRTSGRSGEQFF. CDR3 sequence (DNA): TGTGCCAGCAGTTCTTCTCGGACTAGCGGGAGATCGGGTGAGCAGTTCTTC.

The rearrangement links TRBV11-2 to TRBJ1-2, with TRBD1 identical over 9 bases. V dropped 5 bases and J dropped 7; count of bases not matched to a gene: 8. Germline assignment: CDR1 SGHAT and CDR2 FQNNGV. CDR3 length: 14 residues. CDR3 in DNA: TGTGCCAGCAGCCAACAGGGGGCTCACTCTGGCTACACCTTC. This codes for CASSQQGAHSGYTF.

The chain couples TRBV18 to TRBJ1-3, with D unclear. The CDR3 totals 17 residues. Germline V gene lookup returns CDR1 KGHSH and CDR2 LQKENI. The ends were cut back, 3 bases at V and 2 bases at J, with 17 bases in the middle. The DNA for the CDR3 is TGTGCCAGCTCACCCCGCGACGTCGGGCGGGCTGGAAACACCATATATTTT. This gives the protein CASSPRDVGRAGNTIYF.

This chain links TRBV18 with TRBJ1-1; D unclear. The V end was cut by 2 bases, the J end by 4 bases, with 8 bases between. Germline CDR1 is KGHSH and CDR2 is LQKENI. The CDR3 is 13 amino acids. Here the CDR3 DNA reads TGTGCCAGCTCACCATCGGCAGGCACTGAAGCTTTCTTT. Translated, it gives CASSPSAGTEAFF.

V is TRBV7-9 and J is TRBJ2-6, with unresolved D. Looked up from germline, CDR1 is SEHNR and CDR2 is FQNEAQ (reference sequence). V lost 3 bases to trimming and J lost 0 bases, with 12 bases between them. The CDR3 spans 17 residues. The CDR3 DNA reads as TGTGCCAGCAGCTTCCGATATGGGCGCTCTGGGGCCAACGTCCTGACTTTC. The encoded protein is CASSFRYGRSGANVLTF.

CDR3 coding DNA: TGTGCCAGTAGTATCGTAGCGGGAGCGAGGGAGCAGTACTTC. This encodes CASSIVAGAREQYF. The chain couples TRBV19 to TRBJ2-7; 9 positions agree with TRBD2. Germline CDR1 and CDR2: LNHDA and SQIVND (reference sequence). Trimming took 3 bases from V and 7 from J; bases not matched to a gene: 7. The CDR3 runs 14 residues.

The V gene is TRBV27, the J gene TRBJ1-2; 7 nucleotides align to TRBD1. V was clipped by 5 bases and J by 4 bases; unmatched bases: 7. The CDR3 totals 14 residues. CDR1 MNHEY and CDR2 SMNVEV come from the germline V gene (reference sequence). Written as DNA, the CDR3 is TGTGCCAGCAGTCCCCTTGGGACAGTCTATGGCTACACCTTC. This translates into CASSPLGTVYGYTF.

Only one count was recorded for this clone. J is TRBJ2-1 and V is TRBV25-1; 9 bases are a match to TRBD1. The CDR3 runs 17 residues. CDR1 is MGHDK and CDR2 is SYGVNS in the germline V gene. V shed 0 bases and J 10 bases; nucleotides not matched to a gene: 13. The CDR3 bases are TGTGCCAGCAGTGAATATCGGGGGACAGGGAACGACGGGGAGCAGTTCTTC. This encodes CASSEYRGTGNDGEQFF.

This clone has a count of ten or more. V is TRBV19 and J is TRBJ2-2, with a tentative D call TRBD2 (5 bases). V lost 6 bases and J 0 bases, leaving 8 bases between the germline ends. Germline loops: CDR1 LNHDA, CDR2 SQIVND (reference sequence). CDR3 length equals 14 residues. CDR3 amino acids: CASRAAPNTGELFF. Written as DNA, the CDR3 is TGTGCCAGTAGAGCGGCCCCGAACACCGGGGAGCTGTTTTTT. Full variable domain (missing parts from reference TRBV19 and TRBJ2-2): DGGITQSPKYLFRKEGQNVTLSCEQNLNHDAMYWYRQDPGQGLRLIYYSQIVNDFQKGDIAEGYSVSREKKESFPLTVTSAQKNPTAFYLCASRAAPNTGELFFGEGSRLTVL.

The V call is TRBV6-5, the J call TRBJ1-5; no definite D call. Germline V gene sequence: CDR1 MNHEY, CDR2 SVGAGI. V was trimmed by 8 bases and J by 0 bases, leaving 8 bases between them. This CDR3 spans 13 amino acids. The CDR3 spells CASHGDSNQPQHF. The CDR3 DNA is TGTGCCAGCCACGGGGATAGCAATCAGCCCCAGCATTTT.